The 17 T cell receptor beta chains below all came from one sample that was sequenced in a study of neurological immune-mediated disorders (dated by TCRdb to between 2019 and 2020). Library preparation used 5' RACE. Reads for this sample came from an Illumina HiSeq 2500. TCRdb took the public reads, trimmed them with fastp at Q25, ran MiXCR for clone calling and kept in-frame beta chains. Entries that share a CDR3 protein sequence are merged under the most common genes and DNA. The sample has roughly 50,000 distinct CDR3 sequences on record, about 9.4% of them singletons. The ten largest clones add up to under 5.5% of the sample. The sequenced sample consisted of PBMCs. The receptors here all came from a man aged 70 or older with HTLV-1-associated myelopathy (HAM/TSP).

This clonotype was counted at least ten times. The chain couples TRBV2 to TRBJ2-7, with a possible D match to TRBD2 (6 bases). Per the germline V gene, CDR1 is SNHLY and CDR2 is FYNNEI. The CDR3 contains 15 residues. V lost 6 bases to trimming and J lost 1 base, with 16 bases between them. The CDR3, as DNA: TGTGCCAGCAGGGTGGGACTGTTTAGTTCCTACGAGCAGTACTTC. Translated: CASRVGLFSSYEQYF. The variable domain in full, completed from reference TRBV2 and TRBJ2-7, reads EPEVTQTPSHQVTQMGQEVILRCVPISNHLYFYWYRQILGQKVEFLVSFYNNEISEKSEIFDDQFSVERPDGSNFTLKIRSTKLEDSAMYFCASRVGLFSSYEQYFGPGTRLTVT.

This clonotype was picked up many times. The chain is built from TRBV28 and TRBJ1-5; D not certain. Germline lookup yields CDR1 MDHEN and CDR2 SYDVKM. This CDR3 spans 16 amino acids. V lost 4 bases to trimming and J lost 0 bases, with 13 bases between them. The CDR3 reads CASSSRRVNSNQPQHF. The CDR3 DNA reads as TGTGCCAGCAGTTCCCGACGGGTAAATAGCAATCAGCCCCAGCATTTT.

This clonotype was found many times. The J gene is TRBJ2-4, the V gene TRBV7-2, with unresolved D. Germline V gene data show CDR1 as SGHTA and CDR2 as FQGNSA. The CDR3 sequence is 11 residues long. Trimming cost V 6 bases and J 8 bases, with 8 bases left between them. CDR3 amino acids: CASRVGDIQYF. For the CDR3, the DNA is TGTGCCAGCAGGGTTGGGGACATTCAGTACTTC.

Many counts were recorded for this clonotype. This chain links TRBV7-2 with TRBJ2-7; TRBD2 matches 9 bases. Germline loops: CDR1 SGHTA, CDR2 FQGNSA. The CDR3 has 20 amino acids. The ends lost 5 bases at V and 4 bases at J; junction bases unmatched: 24. CDR3 DNA: TGTGCCAGCAGCGGGGGGACTAGCCGGGAAGATCGACGAAATCGGTACGAGCAGTACTTC. Translated: CASSGGTSREDRRNRYEQYF.

At least ten counts were recorded for this clonotype. The rearrangement uses TRBV4-3 and TRBJ2-7; TRBD1 is a possible D gene (5 bases). V lost 4 bases to trimming and J lost 1 base, with 17 bases between them. CDR3 length: 16 residues. Germline V CDR1 and CDR2: LGHNA, YSLEER. CDR3 region: CASSLAQTVFSYEQYF. The CDR3 DNA reads as TGCGCCAGCAGCCTGGCTCAGACAGTGTTTTCCTACGAGCAGTACTTC.

This clonotype appeared many times. The chain recombines TRBV7-6 with TRBJ2-1; TRBD2 might be the D (6 bases). The V gene's germline CDR1 is SGHVS and CDR2 FNYEAQ. V lost 1 base, J lost 6 bases, and 16 bases lay in between. The CDR3 extends over 16 amino acids. This CDR3 reads CASSLGGGRGSNEQFF. CDR3 nucleotides: TGTGCCAGCAGCTTAGGGGGAGGCCGGGGCTCCAATGAGCAGTTCTTC.

In this sample, this clonotype turned up many times. The rearrangement joins TRBV7-3 to TRBJ2-3, with D possibly being TRBD1 (5 bases). The V gene lost 1 base and the J gene lost 5 bases, with 13 bases spanning the gap. The CDR3 is 15 residues long. The germline V gene encodes CDR1 SGHTA and CDR2 FQGTGA. The CDR3 bases are TGTGCCAGCAGCTTAAGGCCCTCTAGGGGAGATACGCAGTATTTT. Residues: CASSLRPSRGDTQYF.

This clonotype was seen many times. V and J are TRBV5-1 and TRBJ1-4; 8 nucleotides align to TRBD1. This CDR3 is 14 amino acids long. V gave up 1 base and J gave up 5 bases; unmatched junction bases: 1. Germline CDR1 and CDR2: SGHRS and YFSETQ. Here the CDR3 reads CASSLTGGNEKLFF. The CDR3 nucleotides read TGCGCCAGCAGCTTGACAGGGGGAAATGAAAAACTGTTTTTT.

By sample fraction, this clonotype is medium-sized (0.01 to 0.1%). CDR3 bases: TGTGCCAGCAGCTCACAGGGAATGAATACGCAGTATTTT. Translating gives CASSSQGMNTQYF. The chain is built from TRBV5-6 and TRBJ2-3, with D perhaps TRBD1 (6 bases). V was pared by 3 bases and J by 7 bases, with 12 bases between. Germline CDR1 and CDR2: SGHDT and YYEEEE. The CDR3 spans 13 residues.

This clonotype came up many times. V usage is TRBV20-1 and J usage is TRBJ2-3; D is uncertain. CDR3 length equals 16 residues. In germline, CDR1 is DFQATT, CDR2 SNEGSKA (reference sequence). Trimming left V 5 bases short and J 2 bases short, with 20 bases between. In DNA, the CDR3 is TGCAGTGCTCCCGTAAGAATAGCAGGTCCCACAGATACGCAGTATTTT. Translated, it gives CSAPVRIAGPTDTQYF.

This clonotype appeared a few times. This chain uses TRBV12-3 or TRBV12-4 with TRBJ1-5; possible D gene TRBD1, 6 bases. The CDR3 runs 14 residues. Between the trimmed V and J ends, which lost 6 bases and 6 bases, there was a span of 15 bases. This chain's CDR3 is CASSRGQPTQPQHF. CDR3 in DNA: TGTGCCAGCAGCCGAGGACAGCCAACTCAGCCCCAGCATTTT.

This clonotype was observed at least ten times. The chain has TRBV7-9 and TRBJ2-7; the D gene is possibly TRBD1 (6 bases). The CDR3 has 13 amino acids. The V gene's germline CDR1 is SEHNR and CDR2 FQNEAQ (reference sequence). V lost 3 bases and J 2 bases, leaving 8 bases between the germline ends. The CDR3 sequence: CASSLGHTYEQYF. In DNA form, the CDR3 reads TGTGCCAGCAGCTTGGGACATACCTACGAGCAGTACTTC. The full variable domain, rest sourced from reference TRBV7-9 and TRBJ2-7, is DTGVSQNPRHKITKRGQNVTFRCDPISEHNRLYWYRQTLGQGPEFLTYFQNEAQLEKSRLLSDRFSAERPKGSFSTLEIQRTEQGDSAMYLCASSLGHTYEQYFGPGTRLTVT.

This clonotype was detected many times. V is TRBV7-9 and J is TRBJ2-6; 9 positions agree with TRBD1. Unmatched junction bases numbered 9, after V lost 5 bases and J lost 4 bases. The CDR3 runs to 17 residues. In germline, CDR1 is SEHNR, CDR2 FQNEAQ (reference sequence). The CDR3 coding sequence is TGTGCCAGCAGCCCGACAGGGGGTCAGAGGGGGGCCAACGTCCTGACTTTC. It specifies CASSPTGGQRGANVLTF.

This clonotype appeared many times. This chain connects TRBV7-7 to TRBJ2-3; D possibly matches TRBD1 or TRBD2 (5 bases each). Germline-derived CDR1 and CDR2 are SSHAT and FNYEAQ (reference sequence). The CDR3 sequence is 13 residues long. With 6 bases removed from V and 1 base from J, the gap between germline ends came to 8 bases. CDR3 in amino acids: CASSGGGTDTQYF. The CDR3 DNA reads as TGTGCCAGCAGTGGGGGAGGCACAGATACGCAGTATTTT.

This clonotype was seen at least ten times. V and J are TRBV2 and TRBJ2-3; 7 bases are shared with TRBD2. Trimming cost V 9 bases and J 6 bases; bases outside gene matches: 12. From germline, CDR1 is SNHLY and CDR2 FYNNEI. CDR3 length: 14 residues. CDR3 protein: CASRVTSRGDTQYF. The CDR3 DNA reads as TGTGCCAGTCGAGTGACTAGCCGCGGGGATACGCAGTATTTT.

This clonotype was picked up many times. This chain uses TRBV7-9 with TRBJ2-1, with 10 bases that match TRBD2. After removal of 4 bases from V and 7 bases from J, the junction contained 7 bases not matched to a gene. The germline CDR1 and CDR2 sequences are SEHNR and FQNEAQ (reference sequence). The CDR3 covers 15 residues. The CDR3 reads CASSSSGRAWNEQFF. CDR3 in DNA: TGTGCCAGCAGCTCCAGCGGGAGGGCTTGGAATGAGCAGTTCTTC.

The table lists this clonotype with many counts. The V gene is TRBV20-1, the J gene TRBJ2-3; a possible D gene is TRBD1 (6 bases). The CDR3 extends over 14 amino acids. The V end lost 0 bases, the J end lost 5 bases, and 12 bases lay between the germline ends. Germline V lookup: CDR1 DFQATT, CDR2 SNEGSKA (reference sequence). This CDR3 reads CSARDPKQGDTQYF. As DNA, the CDR3 is TGCAGTGCTAGAGATCCGAAACAGGGAGATACGCAGTATTTT.